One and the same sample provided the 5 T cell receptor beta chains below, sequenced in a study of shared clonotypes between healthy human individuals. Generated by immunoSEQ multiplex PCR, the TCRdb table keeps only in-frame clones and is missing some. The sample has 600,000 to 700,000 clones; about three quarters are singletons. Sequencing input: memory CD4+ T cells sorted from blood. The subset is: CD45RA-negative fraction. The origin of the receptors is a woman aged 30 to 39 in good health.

The CDR3 bases are TGTGCCAGCAGTTTCGGGAGCCAGGGCAATCAGCCCCAGCATTTT. Protein sequence: CASSFGSQGNQPQHF. The chain employs TRBV2 and TRBJ1-5; D remains unclear. Germline V gene sequence: CDR1 SNHLY, CDR2 FYNNEI. Trimming pared 5 bases from V and 2 bases from J, leaving 13 bases between. This CDR3 has 15 amino acids.

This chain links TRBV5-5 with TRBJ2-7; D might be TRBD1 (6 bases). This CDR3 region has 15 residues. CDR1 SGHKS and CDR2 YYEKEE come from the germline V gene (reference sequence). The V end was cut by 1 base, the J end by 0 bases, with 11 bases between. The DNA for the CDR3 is TGTGCCAGCAGCTTGAGTGGGGGCTTCTCCTACGAGCAGTACTTC. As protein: CASSLSGGFSYEQYF.

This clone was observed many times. CDR3 protein: CASSVRAGGPYEQYF. CDR3 nucleotide sequence: TGTGCCAGCAGCGTAAGGGCGGGAGGGCCCTACGAGCAGTACTTC. The rearrangement joins TRBV9 to TRBJ2-7; the match to TRBD2 covers 9 bases. Germline V gene lookup returns CDR1 SGDLS and CDR2 YYNGEE. The CDR3 has 15 amino acids. V trimming: 1 base; J trimming: 2 bases; junction bases outside the gene matches: 4.

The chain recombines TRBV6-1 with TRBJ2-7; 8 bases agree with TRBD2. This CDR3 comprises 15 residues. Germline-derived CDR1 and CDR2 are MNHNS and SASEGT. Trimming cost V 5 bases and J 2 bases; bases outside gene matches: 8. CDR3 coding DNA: TGTGCCAGCAGTCCTGGACTAGCACTTCCCTACGAGCAGTACTTC. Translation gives CASSPGLALPYEQYF.

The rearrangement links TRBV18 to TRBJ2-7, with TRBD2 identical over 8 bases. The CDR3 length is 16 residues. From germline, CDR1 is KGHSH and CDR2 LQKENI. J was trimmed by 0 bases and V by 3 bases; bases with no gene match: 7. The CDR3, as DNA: TGTGCCAGCTCACCCTCAGCGGGAGATAGCTCCTACGAGCAGTACTTC. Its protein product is CASSPSAGDSSYEQYF.